This T cell receptor (beta chain) was obtained from a study of blood T cell repertoires in COVID-19. Repertoires were generated with immunoSEQ multiplex PCR, while TCRdb's copy carries only in-frame clones and drops some. The data show tens of thousands of clones, approximately 90% seen once. The germline gives CDR1 SGHVS, CDR2 FQNEAQ. J gave up 7 bases and V 5 bases, and 3 bases lay outside the gene matches. The CDR3 length is 13 residues. The source material was peripheral blood. This sequence originates from a male donor with acute or convalescent COVID-19. V usage is TRBV7-8 and J usage is TRBJ1-4, with TRBD1 matching 8 bases. The CDR3 region is CASSTGQGEKLFF. The DNA for the CDR3 is TGTGCCAGCAGCACCGGACAGGGTGAAAAACTGTTTTTT.